These 20 T cell receptor beta chains were sequenced from one sample in a study of T cell responses to AZD1222 COVID-19 vaccine. Sequenced by immunoSEQ multiplex PCR; TCRdb stores in-frame clones only, minus some. The data contain around 140,000 clones, around 83% of them singletons. The sample was peripheral blood, taken 28 days after the second AZD1222 dose. All receptors derive from an adult who received the AZD1222 COVID-19 vaccine.

The chain joins TRBV15 to TRBJ1-5, with D perhaps matching TRBD1 (6 bases). CDR1 and CDR2 from the germline V gene are LNHNV and YYDKDF (reference sequence). V was clipped by 5 bases and J by 5 bases, with 10 bases between them. This CDR3 spans 13 amino acids. The chain's CDR3 is CATSLRGDQPQHF. Written as DNA, the CDR3 is TGTGCCACCAGCCTTAGGGGGGATCAGCCCCAGCATTTT. Full variable domain (missing parts from reference TRBV15 and TRBJ1-5): DAMVIQNPRYQVTQFGKPVTLSCSQTLNHNVMYWYQQKSSQAPKLLFHYYDKDFNNEADTPDNFQSRRPNTSFCFLDIRSPGLGDTAMYLCATSLRGDQPQHFGDGTRLSIL.

CDR3 sequence reads: CASSPQSTIYF. The CDR3 DNA follows: TGTGCCAGCAGCCCTCAGAGCACCATATATTTT. The V call is TRBV11-2, the J call TRBJ1-3; no clear D. Between the trimmed V and J ends, which lost 5 bases and 9 bases, there was a span of 8 bases. The CDR3 runs 11 residues. Germline assignment: CDR1 SGHAT and CDR2 FQNNGV.

This chain joins TRBV7-9 and TRBJ2-1, with D possibly being TRBD2 (7 bases). The CDR3 consists of 15 residues. V lost 3 bases to trimming and J lost 6 bases, with 15 bases between them. Germline V lookup: CDR1 SEHNR, CDR2 FQNEAQ (reference sequence). The CDR3 region has the DNA TGTGCCAGCAGCTTCCGGGGGGCAAGAGGCAATGAGCAGTTCTTC. It yields the protein CASSFRGARGNEQFF. The whole variable domain, remainder taken from reference TRBV7-9 and TRBJ2-1, is DTGVSQNPRHKITKRGQNVTFRCDPISEHNRLYWYRQTLGQGPEFLTYFQNEAQLEKSRLLSDRFSAERPKGSFSTLEIQRTEQGDSAMYLCASSFRGARGNEQFFGPGTRLTVL.

The rearrangement uses TRBV4-2 and TRBJ2-2, with 7 bases fitting TRBD2. The CDR3 runs 15 residues. V lost 3 bases to trimming and J lost 1 base; unmatched junction nucleotides: 2. Germline CDR1 is LGHNA and CDR2 is YNFKEQ. CDR3: CASSQGRGNTGELFF. CDR3 nucleotides: TGTGCCAGCAGCCAGGGGAGGGGGAACACCGGGGAGCTGTTTTTT.

This sequence joins TRBV19 and TRBJ1-3, with 8 bases aligning to TRBD1. The germline V gene has CDR1 LNHDA and CDR2 SQIVND (reference sequence). CDR3 length: 17 amino acids. V lost 4 bases, J lost 0 bases, and 8 bases stayed unmatched. The CDR3: CASSTRDRSPSGNTIYF. DNA for the CDR3: TGTGCCAGTAGTACACGGGACAGGAGCCCCTCTGGAAACACCATATATTTT. The full variable domain, completed using reference TRBV19 and TRBJ1-3, is DGGITQSPKYLFRKEGQNVTLSCEQNLNHDAMYWYRQDPGQGLRLIYYSQIVNDFQKGDIAEGYSVSREKKESFPLTVTSAQKNPTAFYLCASSTRDRSPSGNTIYFGEGSWLTVV.

This clone has more than one count but fewer than ten. The chain recombines TRBV29-1 with TRBJ2-5; 9 bases are shared with TRBD1. Looked up from germline, CDR1 is SQVTM and CDR2 is ANQGSEA. V gave up 6 bases and J gave up 5 bases; unmatched junction bases: 13. The CDR3 totals 15 residues. In DNA form, the CDR3 reads TGCAGCGTAGAGCCACTGGACAGGGGAGGGGAGACCCAGTACTTC. Translation gives CSVEPLDRGGETQYF.

Remarks on this clone: Other DNA sequences from this sample encode an identical CDR3 as well. DNA of the CDR3: TGTGCCAGCAGCCAAGGGTCCTACGAGCAGTACTTC. This translates into CASSQGSYEQYF. The rearrangement uses TRBV3-1 (or the pseudogene TRBV3-2) and TRBJ2-7; D is uncertain. The V end lost 1 base, the J end lost 1 base, and 2 bases lay between the germline ends. CDR3 length equals 12 residues. Germline lookup yields CDR1 LGHDT and CDR2 YNNKEL (reference sequence).

The genes are TRBV6-1 and TRBJ1-1, with D perhaps TRBD1 (5 bases). Per the germline V gene, CDR1 is MNHNS and CDR2 is SASEGT. This CDR3 is built from 13 residues. Trimming took off 2 bases at V and 2 bases at J, with 6 bases between the two ends. The CDR3 reads CASSERDNTEAFF. The CDR3 DNA reads TGTGCCAGCAGTGAACGGGACAACACTGAAGCTTTCTTT.

This clone showed up just a few times. This sequence joins TRBV3-1 (or the pseudogene TRBV3-2) and TRBJ1-5; D gene uncertain. Trimming cost V 4 bases and J 3 bases, with 16 bases left between them. The V gene's germline CDR1 is LGHDT and CDR2 YNNKEL (reference sequence). The CDR3 length is 16 residues. The chain's CDR3 is CASSPGLRDSNQPQHF. CDR3 DNA sequence: TGTGCCAGCAGCCCCGGGTTGCGAGATTCCAATCAGCCCCAGCATTTT.

In its sample, this clone was seen a few times. This chain joins TRBV6-5 and TRBJ2-3, with D uncertain. The CDR3 runs 11 residues. Germline CDR1 is MNHEY and CDR2 is SVGAGI. Trimming cost V 6 bases and J 2 bases, with 3 bases left between them. CDR3 sequence: CASSITDTQYF. CDR3 nucleotides: TGTGCCAGCAGCATCACAGATACGCAGTATTTT.

The chain is built from TRBV27 and TRBJ2-7; 10 positions match TRBD2. V lost 8 bases, J lost 1 base, and 2 bases stayed unmatched. CDR3 length: 13 residues. Germline CDR1 and CDR2: MNHEY and SMNVEV (reference sequence). As DNA, the CDR3 is TGTGCCAGCGTAGCGGGAGGTTCCTACGAGCAGTACTTC. Its protein is CASVAGGSYEQYF.

The chain links TRBV27 to TRBJ2-1; the D gene is possibly TRBD1 (6 bases). Germline assignment: CDR1 MNHEY and CDR2 SMNVEV (reference sequence). The CDR3 length is 16 residues. Trimming took off 0 bases at V and 7 bases at J, with 16 bases between the two ends. The CDR3 nucleotides are TGTGCCAGCAGTTTATCGGGGGCAGGACTTCGGAATGAGCAGTTCTTC. It translates to CASSLSGAGLRNEQFF.

This clone was detected a few times. V gene TRBV16 combines with J gene TRBJ1-6, with D perhaps TRBD1 (6 bases). CDR1 KGHSY and CDR2 FQNENV come from the germline V gene. The CDR3 length is 16 residues. Trimming took 0 bases from V and 5 from J, leaving 11 bases between them. In DNA form, the CDR3 reads TGTGCCAGCAGCCAATCTTCAGGGGTCAATAATTCACCCCTCCACTTT. Its protein product is CASSQSSGVNNSPLHF.

This clone has more than one count but fewer than ten. J is TRBJ2-7 and V is TRBV19; TRBD1 agrees at 9 bases. This CDR3 is 12 amino acids long. CDR1 is LNHDA, CDR2 SQIVND, per germline (reference sequence). V shed 10 bases, J shed 5 bases, and the junction held 6 bases outside the gene matches. The CDR3 loop reads CATRDRANEQYF. The CDR3 DNA is TGTGCCACCCGGGACAGGGCCAACGAGCAGTACTTC. Using reference TRBV19 and TRBJ2-7 for the parts outside the CDR3, the full variable domain is DGGITQSPKYLFRKEGQNVTLSCEQNLNHDAMYWYRQDPGQGLRLIYYSQIVNDFQKGDIAEGYSVSREKKESFPLTVTSAQKNPTAFYLCATRDRANEQYFGPGTRLTVT.

The rearrangement links TRBV5-8 to TRBJ2-7; TRBD1 matches at 8 bases. From germline, CDR1 is SGHTS and CDR2 YDEGEE. The CDR3 totals 15 residues. Trimming at V came to 4 bases and at J to 5 bases, leaving 11 bases not matched to a gene. In DNA form, the CDR3 reads TGTGCCAGCAGCGACCGGCGACAGGGGAGCGACGAGCAGTACTTC. It encodes CASSDRRQGSDEQYF. The whole variable domain, remainder taken from reference TRBV5-8 and TRBJ2-7, is EAGVTQSPTHLIKTRGQQATLRCSPISGHTSVYWYQQALGLGLQFLLWYDEGEERNRGNFPPRFSGRQFPNYSSELNVNALELEDSALYLCASSDRRQGSDEQYFGPGTRLTVT.

This clone was seen only once. The rearrangement joins TRBV6-5 to TRBJ2-2, with 9 positions matching TRBD2. This CDR3 is built from 15 residues. Trimming removed 6 bases from V and 3 bases from J; junction bases left unmatched: 5. The germline V gene has CDR1 MNHEY and CDR2 SVGAGI. The DNA of the CDR3 is TGTGCCAGCAGAACCCTAGCGGGGCACACCGGGGAGCTGTTTTTT. This translates into CASRTLAGHTGELFF.

This clone was seen a single time. The gene calls are TRBV19 and TRBJ1-1; D remains unclear. In germline, CDR1 is LNHDA, CDR2 SQIVND (reference sequence). Deletions cut 5 bases from V and 0 bases from J, with 10 bases between. This CDR3 contains 14 residues. The CDR3, as DNA: TGTGCCAGTAGTCCTATGTCCCTGAACACTGAAGCTTTCTTT. This codes for CASSPMSLNTEAFF.

This clone was seen a handful of times. V and J are TRBV5-4 and TRBJ2-3; D is perhaps TRBD1 (5 bases). CDR1 and CDR2 (germline): SGHNT, YYREEE (reference sequence). The V end lost 4 bases, the J end lost 0 bases, and 15 bases lay between the germline ends. The length of the CDR3 is 16 residues. The CDR3 DNA follows: TGTGCCAGCAGCCGCGAGCAGACAGCTAGCACAGATACGCAGTATTTT. Encoded protein: CASSREQTASTDTQYF. Filled out from reference TRBV5-4 and TRBJ2-3, the complete variable domain reads ETGVTQSPTHLIKTRGQQVTLRCSSQSGHNTVSWYQQALGQGPQFIFQYYREEENGRGNFPPRFSGLQFPNYSSELNVNALELDDSALYLCASSREQTASTDTQYFGPGTRLTVL.

The sample holds one count of this clone. The V gene is TRBV4-1, the J gene TRBJ2-1; tentative D call: TRBD2 (6 bases). The CDR3 covers 14 residues. Germline V gene data show CDR1 as MGHRA and CDR2 as YSYEKL. V lost 4 bases and J lost 2, with 9 bases in between. The CDR3 nucleotides are TGCGCCAGCAGCCTCCGGACTACCTACAATGAGCAGTTCTTC. It translates to CASSLRTTYNEQFF.

This clone was seen just once. The chain combines TRBV13 with TRBJ1-1; unclear D gene. Germline assignment: CDR1 PRHDT and CDR2 FYEKMQ (reference sequence). The CDR3 loop spans 13 amino acids. V lost 6 bases and J lost 2, with 10 bases in between. CDR3 amino acids: CASRPGFNTEAFF. CDR3 DNA sequence: TGTGCCAGCAGACCGGGTTTCAACACTGAAGCTTTCTTT. The complete variable domain, with remaining parts taken from reference TRBV13 and TRBJ1-1, reads AAGVIQSPRHLIKEKRETATLKCYPIPRHDTVYWYQQGPGQDPQFLISFYEKMQSDKGSIPDRFSAQQFSDYHSELNMSSLELGDSALYFCASRPGFNTEAFFGQGTRLTVV.